The 18 T cell receptor beta chains reported below all come from one sample, sequenced in a study of graft-versus-host responses after intestinal transplantation. Method: immunoSEQ multiplex PCR; TCRdb's copy keeps in-frame clones and lacks some. The sample yields about 25,000 clones, approximately 93% seen once. The sequencing used PBMCs, collected 18 days after transplant. The receptors stem from a human patient who received an intestinal transplant, so some T cells may come from the graft donor.

The chain carries TRBV6-6 and TRBJ2-2; perhaps TRBD1 as D (5 bases). The CDR3 is made up of 15 amino acids. Trimming cost V 2 bases and J 4 bases, with 11 bases left between them. The germline V gene encodes CDR1 MNHNY and CDR2 SVGAGI (reference sequence). CDR3: CASSYGRASTGELFF. CDR3 DNA sequence: TGTGCCAGCAGTTACGGCAGGGCGTCCACCGGGGAGCTGTTTTTT.

The chain uses TRBV30 and TRBJ2-1; D unresolved. This CDR3 is 15 amino acids long. Deletions cut 3 bases from V and 7 bases from J, with 19 bases between. Germline CDR1 reads GTSNPN; CDR2 reads SVGIG (reference sequence). DNA of the CDR3: TGTGCCTGGAGCCAATTTATGGTAGCTGGGAATGAGCAGTTCTTC. Encoded protein: CAWSQFMVAGNEQFF.

A single count supports this clone. J is TRBJ1-5 and V is TRBV11-2, with D possibly matching TRBD1 (6 bases). Germline CDR1 SGHAT, CDR2 FQNNGV. This CDR3 contains 15 residues. V lost 2 bases and J lost 2, with 10 bases in between. The CDR3 nucleotides are TGTGCCAGCAGCTTAAACCCAGGGGGCAATCAGCCCCAGCATTTT. It yields the protein CASSLNPGGNQPQHF. The variable domain in full, with the rest retrieved from reference TRBV11-2 and TRBJ1-5, is EAGVAQSPRYKIIEKRQSVAFWCNPISGHATLYWYQQILGQGPKLLIQFQNNGVVDDSQLPKDRFSAERLKGVDSTLKIQPAKLEDSAVYLCASSLNPGGNQPQHFGDGTRLSIL.

The rearrangement links TRBV13 to TRBJ2-7; TRBD1 matches at 7 bases. This CDR3 is 13 amino acids long. Germline CDR1 is PRHDT and CDR2 is FYEKMQ (reference sequence). J was trimmed by 7 bases and V by 4 bases; bases with no gene match: 7. The CDR3 nucleotides read TGTGCCAGCAGCTCGAGGGGGCGCTGGGAGCAGTACTTC. Its translation: CASSSRGRWEQYF.

The CDR3 here is CASSQDVQNTEAFF. The CDR3 DNA sequence: TGCGCCAGCAGCCAAGATGTTCAGAACACTGAAGCTTTCTTT. The chain uses TRBV4-1 and TRBJ1-1, with unresolved D. V lost 0 bases to trimming and J lost 1 base, with 6 bases between them. CDR1 and CDR2 from the germline V gene are MGHRA and YSYEKL. There are 14 residues in the CDR3.

The V gene is TRBV2, the J gene TRBJ2-1, with 9 bases that match TRBD2. The junction had 6 bases not matched to a gene; V was cut back by 4 bases and J by 8 bases. Looked up from germline, CDR1 is SNHLY and CDR2 is FYNNEI. CDR3 length equals 14 residues. In DNA, the CDR3 is TGTGCCAGCAGTGTCCGTAGCGGGGGAGATGAGCAGTTCTTC. Translating gives CASSVRSGGDEQFF.

J is TRBJ1-6 and V is TRBV18; D is ambiguous. The V end was cut by 1 base, the J end by 9 bases, with 16 bases between. Germline V gives CDR1 KGHSH, CDR2 LQKENI. The CDR3 sequence is 16 residues long. The DNA for the CDR3 is TGTGCCAGCTCACCACAGGTCAGGACCCCAACTTCACCCCTCCACTTT. It specifies CASSPQVRTPTSPLHF. The entire variable domain, with the rest obtained from reference TRBV18 and TRBJ1-6, is as follows: NAGVMQNPRHLVRRRGQEARLRCSPMKGHSHVYWYRQLPEEGLKFMVYLQKENIIDESGMPKERFSAEFPKEGPSILRIQQVVRGDSAAYFCASSPQVRTPTSPLHFGNGTRLTVT.

The chain joins TRBV19 to TRBJ1-1; D not certain. Germline assignment: CDR1 LNHDA and CDR2 SQIVND (reference sequence). Trimming removed 1 base at V and 1 base at J, with 7 bases between. This CDR3 spans 14 amino acids. CDR3 bases: TGTGCCAGTAGTATAGGTAGAGGGAACACTGAAGCTTTCTTT. This encodes CASSIGRGNTEAFF.

This clone was detected once. The chain has TRBV9 and TRBJ2-3; D call uncertain. Germline lookup yields CDR1 SGDLS and CDR2 YYNGEE. The CDR3 totals 15 residues. V was cut by 4 bases and J by 0 bases, with 12 bases left in between. CDR3 sequence (DNA): TGTGCCAGCAGCTTCGGACGGGCAAGCACAGATACGCAGTATTTT. The encoded protein is CASSFGRASTDTQYF.

In this sample, this clone turned up once. The chain uses TRBV19 and TRBJ1-6; possibly TRBD1 for D (5 bases). Germline values: CDR1 LNHDA, CDR2 SQIVND (reference sequence). The CDR3 consists of 14 residues. Trimming left V 2 bases short and J 7 bases short, with 9 bases between. CDR3 sequence: CASSIQGINSPLHF. For the CDR3, the DNA is TGTGCCAGTAGTATACAGGGAATCAATTCACCCCTCCACTTT.

V gene TRBV5-4 combines with J gene TRBJ2-3; unclear D gene. The CDR3 sequence is 13 residues long. V lost 0 bases to trimming and J lost 5 bases, with 7 bases between them. Germline CDR1 is SGHNT and CDR2 is YYREEE (reference sequence). CDR3 loop: CASSLVPIDTQYF. DNA of the CDR3: TGTGCCAGCAGCTTGGTTCCAATAGATACGCAGTATTTT. Using reference TRBV5-4 and TRBJ2-3 for the parts outside the CDR3, the full variable domain is ETGVTQSPTHLIKTRGQQVTLRCSSQSGHNTVSWYQQALGQGPQFIFQYYREEENGRGNFPPRFSGLQFPNYSSELNVNALELDDSALYLCASSLVPIDTQYFGPGTRLTVL.

The rearrangement uses TRBV6-5 and TRBJ2-1; either TRBD1 or TRBD2 may supply D (5 bases each). With 4 bases removed from V and 10 bases from J, the gap between germline ends came to 17 bases. Germline CDR1 is MNHEY and CDR2 is SVGAGI. The CDR3 contains 14 residues. The CDR3 is CASSFLSGPREQFF. DNA for the CDR3: TGTGCCAGCAGTTTTTTATCGGGGCCACGGGAGCAGTTCTTC.

This sequence joins TRBV4-2 and TRBJ2-1, with a possible D match to TRBD1 (6 bases). Per the germline V gene, CDR1 is LGHNA and CDR2 is YNFKEQ. V lost 3 bases and J lost 5, with 17 bases in between. The CDR3 runs 16 residues. The CDR3 region is CASSHGSGQTNNEQFF. The CDR3 nucleotides read TGTGCCAGCAGCCATGGAAGCGGACAGACTAACAATGAGCAGTTCTTC.

This clone was found once. The chain links TRBV2 to TRBJ1-4, with a tentative D call TRBD1 (5 bases). Germline assignment: CDR1 SNHLY and CDR2 FYNNEI. Trimming stripped 7 bases from V and 7 bases from J, with 7 bases between. This CDR3 contains 11 residues. CDR3 DNA: TGTGCCAGCAACGGGGGTGAAAAACTGTTTTTT. Amino acid sequence: CASNGGEKLFF. Full variable domain (rest looked up from reference TRBV2 and TRBJ1-4): EPEVTQTPSHQVTQMGQEVILRCVPISNHLYFYWYRQILGQKVEFLVSFYNNEISEKSEIFDDQFSVERPDGSNFTLKIRSTKLEDSAMYFCASNGGEKLFFGSGTQLSVL.

The chain uses TRBV9 and TRBJ1-4, with D maybe TRBD1 (5 bases). Trimming removed 3 bases at V and 2 bases at J, with 14 bases between. The CDR3 length is 16 residues. Germline assignment: CDR1 SGDLS and CDR2 YYNGEE. CDR3 region: CASSGHRGATNEKLFF. The DNA for the CDR3 is TGTGCCAGCAGCGGACATCGCGGGGCGACTAATGAAAAACTGTTTTTT.

The J gene is TRBJ2-1, the V gene TRBV4-1, with D tentatively TRBD1 (6 bases). The CDR3 loop spans 16 amino acids. Germline V gene data show CDR1 as MGHRA and CDR2 as YSYEKL. Trimming cost V 0 bases and J 6 bases, with 15 bases left between them. The CDR3 DNA reads TGCGCCAGCAGCCAAGAAACACAGGGAGTAGCCAATGAGCAGTTCTTC. It specifies CASSQETQGVANEQFF.

The chain is built from TRBV7-9 and TRBJ1-2, with D possibly TRBD1 on 6 matching bases. The CDR3 has 13 amino acids. With 1 base removed from V and 13 bases from J, the gap between germline ends came to 16 bases. Germline values: CDR1 SEHNR, CDR2 FQNEAQ (reference sequence). The CDR3 DNA reads as TGTGCCAGCAGCTTAGGCGCATCCAGGGGCCCCACCTTC. It codes for CASSLGASRGPTF.

The chain uses TRBV5-1 and TRBJ2-1, with 15 bases matching TRBD2. V lost 4 bases to trimming and J lost 3 bases; unmatched junction nucleotides: 2. Germline-derived CDR1 and CDR2 are SGHRS and YFSETQ. The CDR3 length is 16 residues. The CDR3: CASSLGLAGGYNEQFF. The CDR3 DNA follows: TGCGCCAGCAGCCTGGGACTAGCGGGGGGCTACAATGAGCAGTTCTTC.